This TCR beta chain is drawn from a study of CD8 T cells in Susac syndrome. Random hexamers primed reverse transcription of about 0.45 to 1 ug RNA. TCRdb processed the immunoSEQ multiplex PCR reads anew with MiXCR; each CDR3 protein has one entry. There are about 200,000 distinct CDR3 sequences in the sample; 90% to 95% occur only once, and about 0.15% lies in the top ten. The CDR3 consists of 13 residues. V lost 1 base and J lost 4, with 7 bases in between. Germline-derived CDR1 and CDR2 are SGHAT and FQDESV (reference sequence). There are a few counts of this clonotype. The genes are TRBV11-1 and TRBJ2-5; D is unresolved. Sequencing input: CD8+ T cells from PBMCs. The origin of this receptor is a human donor with multiple sclerosis. CDR3 sequence reads: CASSLGWGETQYF. The CDR3 nucleotides read TGTGCCAGCAGCTTAGGATGGGGAGAGACCCAGTACTTC. Supplemented by reference TRBV11-1 and TRBJ2-5, the full variable domain reads EAEVAQSPRYKITEKSQAVAFWCDPISGHATLYWYRQILGQGPELLVQFQDESVVDDSQLPKDRFSAERLKGVDSTLKIQPAELGDSAMYLCASSLGWGETQYFGPGTRLLVL.